This entry lists 2 T cell receptor beta chains sequenced from one sample in a study of read filtering for tumor transcriptome and immune sequencing (dated by TCRdb to between 2020 and 2021). Sequencing relied on an Illumina HiSeq 4000. TCR libraries were constructed from 400 ng RNA using the Immunoverse kit, and molecular barcoded adaptors covering alpha/delta and beta/gamma chains were employed. Starting from the raw public reads, TCRdb applied fastp trimming at Q25, assembled clones with MiXCR and retained in-frame beta chains. When rows share a CDR3 protein, they turn into one entry using the most common DNA and genes. The sample includes about 24,000 distinct CDR3 sequences, with 22% observed a single time. 40% to 55% of the sample is held by the ten biggest clonotypes. The sequenced sample was a population of CD138-negative cells sorted from bone marrow. In the paper's terms, the cell subset or site label means: bone marrow mononuclear cells depleted of CD138+ plasma/myeloma cells by negative magnetic selection. Source of these receptors: a donor over 35 with multiple myeloma.

This clonotype came up many times. The rearrangement joins TRBV6-1 to TRBJ2-3; tentative D call: TRBD1 (6 bases). V lost 6 bases and J lost 4, with 14 bases in between. CDR3 length equals 14 residues. Germline lookup yields CDR1 MNHNS and CDR2 SASEGT. The CDR3 region has the DNA TGTGCCAGCAGCCCGAGGGGGACGGCAGATACGCAGTATTTT. It is translated as CASSPRGTADTQYF.

Points on this clonotype: Possible read error: a much larger clone is one base away. For the CDR3, the DNA is TGTGCCAACAGCGCAAAGCGGGCATTTTCTAATCAGCCCCAGCATTTT. Its translation is CANSAKRAFSNQPQHF. This chain links TRBV7-8 with TRBJ1-5; D gene uncertain. From germline, CDR1 is SGHVS and CDR2 FQNEAQ. CDR3 length: 16 residues.